Each of the 9 T cell receptor beta chains below was sequenced from the same sample in a study of CD8+ T cells in alopecia areata (dated by TCRdb to the late 2010s). The time point label corresponds to: baseline before oral tofacitinib. Library generation was performed with the immunoSEQ multiplex PCR assay. RNA was extracted from all samples and reverse transcribed into cDNA, which served as template for TCR sequencing. Not all clones reach the TCRdb copy of this immuneACCESS table, which keeps in-frame sequences only. Checked studies attribute under half of the gap to unresolved V genes and leave the rest unexplained. In this sample the table shows more than 110,000 clones, roughly 50% of which occur a single time. The biggest ten clones account for around 6.6% of the sample. Sequences were derived from CD4+ T cells sorted from blood, sampled at week 0. These receptors all stem from a human donor with alopecia areata.

The rearrangement links TRBV11-2 to TRBJ2-4; D is uncertain. Germline V gene lookup returns CDR1 SGHAT and CDR2 FQNNGV. V lost 1 base and J 0 bases, leaving 10 bases between the germline ends. This CDR3 spans 16 amino acids. CDR3 region: CASSLVIGLAKNIQYF. As DNA, the CDR3 is TGTGCCAGCAGCTTAGTTATCGGTCTAGCCAAAAACATTCAGTACTTC.

The rearrangement links TRBV6-5 to TRBJ1-1; D perhaps matches TRBD1 (5 bases). This CDR3 comprises 13 residues. Trimming left V 6 bases short and J 4 bases short, with 12 bases between. Looked up from germline, CDR1 is MNHEY and CDR2 is SVGAGI. The CDR3 reads CASSRGHLTEAFF. The CDR3 region has the DNA TGTGCCAGCAGCCGGGGCCACCTCACTGAAGCTTTCTTT.

CDR3 region: CASSPRLGETQYF. Here the CDR3 DNA reads TGTGCCAGCAGCCCGAGACTCGGGGAGACCCAGTACTTC. The V gene is TRBV9, the J gene TRBJ2-5; D is uncertain. Germline lookup yields CDR1 SGDLS and CDR2 YYNGEE. Deletions cut 4 bases from V and 5 bases from J, with 12 bases between. This CDR3 comprises 13 residues.

This clone was seen only a few times. The J gene is TRBJ2-5, the V gene TRBV6-5; D is perhaps TRBD2 (5 bases). Trimming stripped 2 bases from V and 8 bases from J, with 15 bases between. Germline CDR1 and CDR2: MNHEY and SVGAGI. The CDR3 length is 14 residues. CDR3 sequence: CASSYALLGSTQYF. The CDR3 DNA follows: TGTGCCAGCAGTTACGCCCTACTAGGGTCTACCCAGTACTTC.

DNA for the CDR3: TGTGCCACCAGCAGACAGAACAGGAATCAAGAGACCCAGTACTTC. As protein: CATSRQNRNQETQYF. The chain links TRBV15 to TRBJ2-5, with D possibly being TRBD1 (5 bases). Trimming shortened V by 2 bases and J by 2 bases, and 12 bases separated the two germline ends. This CDR3 comprises 15 residues. Looked up from germline, CDR1 is LNHNV and CDR2 is YYDKDF (reference sequence).

This clone was observed a handful of times. The chain recombines TRBV5-1 with TRBJ2-7, with 7 bases aligning to TRBD1. With V trimmed by 4 bases and J by 2 bases, 9 bases remained unmatched. The CDR3 is made up of 15 amino acids. CDR1 and CDR2 (germline): SGHRS, YFSETQ. The CDR3 nucleotides are TGCGCCAGCAGCCCAGCAGGGGGTCCGACCTACGAGCAGTACTTC. Amino acids: CASSPAGGPTYEQYF.

This chain joins TRBV15 and TRBJ1-3, with D unclear. Germline CDR1 is LNHNV and CDR2 is YYDKDF (reference sequence). The CDR3 length is 14 residues. Between the trimmed V and J ends, which lost 0 bases and 5 bases, there was a span of 8 bases. In DNA form, the CDR3 reads TGTGCCACCAGCAGAGAGGGCCGGAGAAACACCATATATTTT. This sequence encodes CATSREGRRNTIYF.

In this sample, this clone turned up a few times. This chain links TRBV7-2 with TRBJ2-7; TRBD1 agrees at 8 bases. The trim removed 5 bases at V and 5 bases at J, leaving 11 bases unmatched. The V gene's germline CDR1 is SGHTA and CDR2 FQGNSA. The CDR3 totals 15 residues. The CDR3 sequence is CASSPQQGVGNEQYF. As DNA, the CDR3 is TGTGCCAGCAGCCCTCAACAGGGGGTTGGCAACGAGCAGTACTTC. The complete variable domain, with remaining parts taken from reference TRBV7-2 and TRBJ2-7, reads GAGVSQSPSNKVTEKGKDVELRCDPISGHTALYWYRQSLGQGLEFLIYFQGNSAPDKSGLPSDRFSAERTGGSVSTLTIQRTQQEDSAVYLCASSPQQGVGNEQYFGPGTRLTVT.

This clone was picked up one time. This chain links TRBV7-2 with TRBJ2-1, with 7 bases aligning to TRBD2. The CDR3 is 15 residues long. Germline CDR1 and CDR2: SGHTA and FQGNSA. The J segment lost 6 bases and the V segment lost 1 base, leaving 6 bases of the junction unmatched. The CDR3: CASSLDTSAVNEQFF. The CDR3 coding sequence is TGTGCCAGCAGCTTAGATACTAGCGCGGTCAATGAGCAGTTCTTC.